The T cell receptor (beta chain) under discussion was sequenced for a study of beta chain features in type 1 diabetes (dated by TCRdb to the late 2010s). In the study overall: No differences in mean age, gender distribution, total cell number or subset yield were found between patients and healthy donors. A total of 90 million to 140 million sorted cells were examined across all samples, and RNA yield correlated strongly with the number of cells per subset. The study compared the TCRB repertoires of sorted circulating CD4+ T cell subsets in recently diagnosed type 1 diabetes patients with those in matched healthy donors. Naive and central memory subsets were obtained from all 30 or so donors, but regulatory and stem cell-like memory subsets were isolated from only 8 patients and roughly eight healthy donors.

The entire isolated RNA was reverse transcribed using the High Capacity cDNA Reverse Transcription Kit, and thus expressed TCRB transcripts were sequenced. Deep immunoSEQ sequencing was performed on naive, central memory and regulatory T cell samples, with an average of roughly 3.5 million total reads per sample. Sorted cells were lysed in RLT buffer, and RNA was extracted using DNase-treated RNeasy Micro or Mini kits according to cell number. To prevent cross-contamination, every cell subset was processed on its own, while patient and healthy donor samples were processed together. TCRB sequences were amplified from cDNA with the immunoSEQ multiplex PCR, producing 87-bp fragments spanning the CDR3 region. The amplicons were sequenced using the Illumina HiSeq platform. On the study's bioinformatics: PCR bias was computationally corrected using synthetic template baselines, reads within Hamming distance 2 were collapsed, and singletons that could not be merged were discarded. By aligning reads against IMGT, V, D and J genes, CDR3 length, and insertions or deletions at six rearrangement sites were assigned. Within each subset, clonotype counts were normalized to sorted cell number, after which true diversity and Gini coefficients were computed with the tcR R package. The overlap coefficient, calculated on TCRB nucleotide sequences, was used to measure repertoire sharing. Out-of-frame TCRB sequences from naive cells were analyzed as a proxy for the pre-selection repertoire. Entries here come from immuneACCESS through TCRdb and include only in-frame sequences with V and J called. Some clones fail to appear in such tables; in the studies checked, an unresolved V gene covers under half of the shortfall, and the cause of the remainder is unknown. For V, J and clone size, that table is used; D and trimming come from the DNA. Counted in this sample were approximately 300,000 clones; approximately 10% of them appeared once. The ten largest clones take up roughly 0.016% of the sample.

Results the study describes overall, beyond this receptor: HLA sub-analyses involved small numbers of individuals, so any influence of HLA type on TCRB rearrangement remained unresolved. In all four CD4+ subsets, TCRB CDR3 length was moderately but significantly shorter in type 1 diabetes patients. The naive, central memory and regulatory TCRB repertoires appeared to resemble one another more closely among patients than among healthy donors. Shorter templates might be favored by PCR, yet because patient and control samples were amplified and corrected together, any such skew would affect both groups equally. At VDJ recombination sites, type 1 diabetes patients had fewer insertions and more deleted nucleotides, which implies abnormalities in thymic rearrangement. Because cDNA was sequenced instead of genomic DNA, highly expressing activated cells could be over-represented, though the groups showed no difference in activation or CD3 levels.

A single peripheral blood draw of approximately 0.11 L on average was collected from each donor into heparinised tubes. Naive, central memory, regulatory and stem cell-like memory CD4+ T cells were sorted on a BD FACSAria II using a panel including CD45RO, CCR7, CD25, CD127, CD95 and CD27. All sorted populations exceeded 95% purity. PBMCs were isolated immediately by Lymphoprep density gradient centrifugation and stained directly without culture. So that batch effects would be minimized, each experiment stained and sorted samples in pairs, pairing one healthy donor with one patient. Taken from cysteine to phenylalanine, the CDR3 has 15 residues. Just CDR3 DNA is preserved here, 45 bases in frame from base 1. V and J lose 4 bases and 0 bases, and a span of 9 bases separates them. Taken from the germline V gene, the CDR1 and CDR2 loops are LGHNT and FRNRAP. Of note for this clone: The antigen it binds to is not known. Base qualities are not at hand, and no much larger clone is one base apart.

The rearranged segments are TRBV12-5 and TRBJ2-2, with a weak D call of TRBD2 (7 bases match). The sequence was collected from a woman younger than 45 in good health. The sample consisted of naive CD4+ T cells from blood. Taken with the paper, the label for cell subset or site translates to: true naive CD4+ T cells. CDR3 loop: CASGWGGANTGELFF. The DNA sequence is given as TGTGCTAGTGGTTGGGGGGGCGCGAACACCGGGGAGCTGTTTTTT.